The rows below give T cell receptor beta chains drawn from one sample of a study of human T cells and chemical hapten exposure. TCRdb redid the calling of the RACE reads with MiXCR, one entry per CDR3 protein. The profile shows a few hundred thousand distinct CDR3 sequences, around 6% of them singletons. The material sequenced was whole blood, taken in connection with sensitization to the hapten diphenylcyclopropenone (DPC). The receptors shown here come from a woman aged 18-29 years with alopecia areata. Some clones in this sample may be carry-over from other donors' samples. The CDR3 runs from the conserved cysteine through the conserved F or W. D genes are given only for firm matches. Only some rows state a clone size, as once, few, many or a class for expanded clones.

D,V,size,J,DNA,CDR3
.,TRBV29-1,many,TRBJ1-1,TGCAGTACAGGGTCCCTGAACACTGAAGCTTTCTTT,CSTGSLNTEAFF
.,TRBV9,.,TRBJ2-5,TGTGCCAGCAGCGTAGGGGTCTTCCAAGAGACCCAGTACTTC,CASSVGVFQETQYF
.,TRBV2,.,TRBJ1-1,TGTGCCAGCAAAAGGTACCCAGCCATGAACACTGAAGCTTTCTTT,CASKRYPAMNTEAFF
.,TRBV12-3/TRBV12-4,.,TRBJ2-3,TGTGCCAGCAGTTTACAGCGCAACACAGATACGCAGTATTTT,CASSLQRNTDTQYF
.,TRBV12-3/TRBV12-4,.,TRBJ2-4,TGTGCCAGCAGGGACCTAGCCAAAAACATTCAGTACTTC,CASRDLAKNIQYF
.,TRBV7-2,few,TRBJ1-2,TGTGCCAGCAGCTTAGTTGGGCCTACCTATGGCTACACCTTC,CASSLVGPTYGYTF
.,TRBV2,.,TRBJ1-1,TGTGCCAGCAGTGTTTGGGGATCGGACACTGAAGCTTTCTTT,CASSVWGSDTEAFF
.,TRBV28,.,TRBJ1-2,TGTGCCAGCAGCGCACAGACCTTCCTACTGGGGTATGGCTACACCTTC,CASSAQTFLLGYGYTF
.,TRBV4-2,many,TRBJ1-5,TGTGCCAGCAGCCAAGAAAATCAGCCCCAGCATTTT,CASSQENQPQHF
TRBD2,TRBV7-2,few,TRBJ2-3,TGTGCCAGCAGACGACTAGCGGGGGGCGCAGATACGCAGTATTTT,CASRRLAGGADTQYF
TRBD2,TRBV18,few,TRBJ2-7,TGTGCCAGCTCCCAGACCACTAGCGGGGGGATCTACGAGCAGTACTTC,CASSQTTSGGIYEQYF
TRBD1,TRBV4-3,.,TRBJ2-1,TGCGCCAGCAGCCAAGAAAGGGGGCACAATGAGCAGTTCTTC,CASSQERGHNEQFF
TRBD1,TRBV5-1,.,TRBJ1-3,TGCGCCAGCAGCTTTTCCGGACAGGGAGGTGGAAACACCATATATTTT,CASSFSGQGGGNTIYF
TRBD1,TRBV19,many,TRBJ1-5,TGTGCCAGTAGTACCACAGGGGTTGGCAATCAGCCCCAGCATTTT,CASSTTGVGNQPQHF
.,TRBV7-6,.,TRBJ2-6,TGTGCCAGCAGCTTATGGGGCGGTACCTCTGGCGCCAACGTCCTGACTTTC,CASSLWGGTSGANVLTF
.,TRBV2,.,TRBJ2-1,TGTGCCAGCAGTGAAGAGTCGTACAAAGAGCAGTTCTTC,CASSEESYKEQFF
TRBD2,TRBV24-1,.,TRBJ2-3,TGTGCCACCAGTGATAGCGGGGGCTCAGATACGCAGTATTTT,CATSDSGGSDTQYF
TRBD2,TRBV28,many,TRBJ2-4,TGTGCCAGCAGTGATGGACTAGCGGAGGACTACCCTTGGGACAAAAACATTCAGTACTTC,CASSDGLAEDYPWDKNIQYF
TRBD2,TRBV5-1,few,TRBJ2-3,TGCGCCAGCAGCTCCTCCTTGCGGGGGGGCACAGATACGCAGTATTTT,CASSSSLRGGTDTQYF
.,TRBV2,few,TRBJ2-3,TGTGCCAGCAGTGCTCGGGGGACTTCCCGCACAGATACGCAGTATTTT,CASSARGTSRTDTQYF
.,TRBV5-1,many,TRBJ2-1,TGCGCCAGCAGCACAACAGGTCCCGACTACAATGAGCAGTTCTTC,CASSTTGPDYNEQFF
.,TRBV2,many,TRBJ2-1,TGTGCCAGCGGACAGTACAATGAGCAGTTCTTC,CASGQYNEQFF
.,TRBV5-1,many,TRBJ1-5,TGCGCCAGCAGAGAAACAGGGTATGGAAATCAGCCCCAGCATTTT,CASRETGYGNQPQHF
TRBD2,TRBV7-2,few,TRBJ2-1,TGTGCCAGCAGCTCAAGACTAGCGGGGGTTCGTAACAATGAGCAGTTCTTC,CASSSRLAGVRNNEQFF